This T cell receptor beta chain was obtained from a study of cytomegalovirus exposure and HLA in healthy donors. General observations from the study: A reported reduction in N-insertions relative to the approximately 640-donor mean was seen in an Asian-associated ancestry cluster in a later analysis. Listed as cytomegalovirus-associated were 150 to 200 TCR beta chains.

About this clone itself: Its antigen remains unidentified.

The ends were cut back, 7 bases at V and 0 bases at J, with 15 bases in the middle. The CDR3 totals 14 residues. Germline CDR1 is SQVTM and CDR2 is ANQGSEA. 13 Jbeta primers and 60 Vbeta primers were used for the PCR. Sequencing used immunoSEQ multiplex PCR; TCRdb keeps in-frame clones, though not all of them. In the table there are 150,000 to 200,000 clones, roughly four fifths of which are singletons. Each donor's status was that of a healthy bone marrow donor. The study sampled nominally healthy donors, though unrecorded immune exposures were likely. The sequence derives from a female donor in good health and CMV-seronegative. The rearrangement links TRBV29-1 to TRBJ1-1; D is ambiguous. Sequences were obtained from PBMCs. The CDR3 DNA reads TGCAGCGCCGACGCGGGGTACTTGAACACTGAAGCTTTCTTT. Encoded protein: CSADAGYLNTEAFF. Together with reference TRBV29-1 and TRBJ1-1, the CDR3 gives the full variable domain: SAVISQKPSRDICQRGTSLTIQCQVDSQVTMMFWYRQQPGQSLTLIATANQGSEATYESGFVIDKFPISRPNLTFSTLTVSNMSPEDSSIYLCSADAGYLNTEAFFGQGTRLTVV.